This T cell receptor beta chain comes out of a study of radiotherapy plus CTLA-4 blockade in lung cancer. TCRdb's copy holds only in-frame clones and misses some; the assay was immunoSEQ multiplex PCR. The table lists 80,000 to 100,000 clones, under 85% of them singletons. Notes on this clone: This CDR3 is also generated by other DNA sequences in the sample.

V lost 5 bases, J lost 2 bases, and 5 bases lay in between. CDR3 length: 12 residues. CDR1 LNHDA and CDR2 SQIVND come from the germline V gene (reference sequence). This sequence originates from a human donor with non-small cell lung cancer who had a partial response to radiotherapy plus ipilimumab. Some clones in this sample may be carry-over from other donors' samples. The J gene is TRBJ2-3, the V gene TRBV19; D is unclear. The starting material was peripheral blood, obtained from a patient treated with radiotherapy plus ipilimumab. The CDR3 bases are TGTGCCAGTAGTCCACACACAGATACGCAGTATTTT. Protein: CASSPHTDTQYF.